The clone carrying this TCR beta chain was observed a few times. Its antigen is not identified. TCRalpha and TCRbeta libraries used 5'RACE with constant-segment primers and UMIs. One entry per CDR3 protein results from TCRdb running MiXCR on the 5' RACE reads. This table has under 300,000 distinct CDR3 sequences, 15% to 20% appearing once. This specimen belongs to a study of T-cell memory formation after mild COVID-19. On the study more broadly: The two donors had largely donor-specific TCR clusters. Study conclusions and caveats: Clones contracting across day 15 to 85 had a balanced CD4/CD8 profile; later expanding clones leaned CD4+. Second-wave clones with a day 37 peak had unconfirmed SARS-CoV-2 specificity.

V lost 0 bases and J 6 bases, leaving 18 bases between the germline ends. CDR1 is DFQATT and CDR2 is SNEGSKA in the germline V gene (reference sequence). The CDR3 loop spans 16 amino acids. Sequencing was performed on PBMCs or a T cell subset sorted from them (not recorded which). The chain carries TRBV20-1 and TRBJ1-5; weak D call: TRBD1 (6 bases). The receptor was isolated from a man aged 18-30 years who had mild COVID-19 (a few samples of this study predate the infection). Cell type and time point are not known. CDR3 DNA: TGCAGTGCTAGAGATCTTGGGGGAGGGGGGATTCAGCCCCAGCATTTT. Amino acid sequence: CSARDLGGGGIQPQHF.